The 31 T cell receptor beta chains listed next were all sequenced from one sample in a study of CD8+ T cells in alopecia areata (dated by TCRdb to 2016 to 2019). Cells from pooled mouse cutaneous lymph nodes were stained for CD4, CD8alpha, NKG2D, NKG2ACE and other markers and then sorted on a BD Influx. Preparation of the library involved the immunoSEQ multiplex PCR assay. RNA was extracted from all samples and reverse transcribed into cDNA as template for TCR sequencing. In TCRdb, the immuneACCESS table is reduced to in-frame sequences with V and J assigned. These tables do not hold every clone; where another copy was compared, an unresolved V gene accounts for under half, and the others remain unexplained. With about 270,000 clones recorded, this sample contains no clone counted only once. The ten largest clonotypes hold more than 0.95% of the sample. Sequenced material: CD4+ T cells sorted from a lymph node. These receptors were taken from a C3H/HeJ mouse with alopecia areata. These mice carry the MHC haplotype H2-k.

For this clone: Mouse gene names apply. The CDR3 extends 4 residues past the end of the read, so its final part is completed from the germline J gene. This sequence joins TRBV13-1 and TRBJ2-1; TRBD1 might be the D (6 bases). Germline CDR1 NSHNY, CDR2 SYGAGN. This CDR3 is 15 amino acids long. Trimming removed 2 bases at V and 3 bases at J, with 12 bases between. CDR3 region: CASSEGYRVYAEQFF. The covered CDR3 bases are TGTGCCAGCAGTGAAGGGTACAGGGTCTATGCT.

A note on this clone: Gene names denote mouse genes. Coverage ceases 4 residues before the CDR3 finishes, and the germline J gene fills in the end. The rearrangement links TRBV13-1 to TRBJ2-3; D is possibly TRBD2 (7 bases). The germline V gene has CDR1 NSHNY and CDR2 SYGAGN. CDR3 length: 16 residues. V lost 2 bases to trimming and J lost 1 base, with 14 bases between them. The CDR3 is CASSEGGGEGAETLYF. Incomplete CDR3 DNA: TGTGCCAGCAGTGAAGGAGGGGGGGAGGGTGCAGAA.

On this clone: The gene names given are mouse names. Sequencing ends 4 residues short of the CDR3 end; the germline J gene provides the rest. The chain couples TRBV19 to TRBJ2-5; TRBD2 aligns across 7 bases. The CDR3 covers 13 residues. Germline CDR1 is FNHDT and CDR2 is SITEND (reference sequence). Germline trimming cut 6 bases from V and 1 base from J; bases unmatched to any gene: 2. The part of the CDR3 DNA that was read is TGTGCCAGCAAAGGGACTGACCAAGAC. As protein: CASKGTDQD. Given in full, the CDR3 is CASKGTDQDTQYF. The variable domain in full, with the rest retrieved from reference TRBV19 and TRBJ2-5, is GGIITQTPKFLIGQEGQKLTLKCQQNFNHDTMYWYRQDSGKGLRLIYYSITENDLQKGDLSEGYDASREKKSSFSLTVTSAQKNEMAVFLCASKGTDQDTQYFGPGTRLLVL.

Details on this clone: Gene names and germline refer to mouse. The read halts 4 residues ahead of the CDR3 end, with the missing end drawn from the germline J gene. V gene TRBV1 combines with J gene TRBJ2-1, with D perhaps matching TRBD2 (6 bases). Germline CDR1 NSQYPW, CDR2 LRSPGD (reference sequence). The CDR3 is 16 amino acids. The CDR3 reads CTCSAEVRGVGAEQFF. CDR3 DNA (partial): TGCACCTGCAGTGCAGAAGTTCGGGGGGTTGGGGCT.

In the case of this clone: Gene names follow the mouse nomenclature. The read is 4 residues too short to cover the CDR3 end, so that end is filled in from the germline J gene. This chain links TRBV13-3 with TRBJ2-7; 10 nucleotides line up with TRBD2. CDR1 and CDR2 (germline): NNHDY, SYVADS. The CDR3 has 13 residues. The sequenced CDR3 bases are TGTGCCAGCAACCCGGGACTGGGGTAT. Translating gives CASNPGLGY. The full CDR3 protein is CASNPGLGYEQYF.

This clone showed up just a few times. Gene and germline names: mouse. The read falls 4 residues short of the CDR3 end, and the missing part is taken from the germline J gene. This CDR3 is also generated by other DNA sequences in the sample. The V call is TRBV19, the J call TRBJ2-5, with TRBD1 matching 9 bases. The CDR3 loop spans 13 amino acids. CDR1 is FNHDT, CDR2 SITEND, per germline (reference sequence). Partial CDR3 DNA: TGTGCCAGCAGTCGGACAGGGGAGGAC. This encodes CASSRTGED. The CDR3 in full is CASSRTGEDTQYF.

This clone was seen at least ten times. Gene names and germline match the mouse. The sequence runs out 4 residues before the end of the CDR3; the remainder is reconstructed from the germline J gene. The sample contains more than one DNA sequence encoding this CDR3. The chain recombines TRBV1 with TRBJ2-1; 7 positions agree with TRBD2. The length of the CDR3 is 15 residues. The J segment lost 0 bases and the V segment lost 1 base, leaving 0 bases of the junction unmatched. Germline CDR1 reads NSQYPW; CDR2 reads LRSPGD (reference sequence). The sequenced CDR3 bases are TGCACCTGCAGTGCAGGGGGGGGTAACTATGCT. Residues: CTCSAGGGNYA. The full-length CDR3 reads as CTCSAGGGNYAEQFF.

This clone was seen more than once but under ten times. The gene names given are mouse names. The read ends 4 residues early relative to the CDR3; the germline J gene fills the gap. The V gene is TRBV13-3, the J gene TRBJ2-3; D gene ambiguous. V lost 2 bases to trimming and J lost 0 bases, with 4 bases between them. Germline CDR1 and CDR2: NNHDY and SYVADS. The CDR3 totals 13 residues. The CDR3 DNA, read in part, is TGTGCCAGCAGTGAGAGGAGTGCAGAA. Amino acids: CASSERSAE. The full CDR3 protein reads CASSERSAETLYF.

Notes on this clone: Any gene name here is a mouse gene name. The CDR3 end is not reached by the read, which stops 4 residues before it; the germline J gene fills it in. The chain couples TRBV19 to TRBJ2-3; TRBD1 is a possible D gene (6 bases). This CDR3 spans 14 amino acids. Trimming stripped 9 bases from V and 0 bases from J, with 14 bases between. The V gene's germline CDR1 is FNHDT and CDR2 SITEND (reference sequence). The CDR3 loop is CATGRGYSAETLYF. CDR3 bases read: TGTGCCACCGGAAGGGGGTATAGTGCAGAA.

This clone was seen a handful of times. Any gene name here is a mouse gene name. The CDR3 end is not reached by the read, which stops 4 residues before it; the germline J gene fills it in. The chain employs TRBV13-1 and TRBJ2-5; 7 positions match TRBD2. Germline CDR1 and CDR2: NSHNY and SYGAGN. The CDR3 consists of 13 residues. The CDR3 bases that were read are TGTGCCAGCAGTGAGGGGGGGAGGGAC. Its protein product is CASSEGGRD. From start to end, the CDR3 is CASSEGGRDTQYF.

This clone was seen a few times. Mouse germline and gene names are used. The CDR3 extends 4 residues past the end of the read, so its final part is completed from the germline J gene. This chain links TRBV13-1 with TRBJ2-5; TRBD2 matches at 8 bases. This CDR3 has 15 amino acids. CDR1 is NSHNY, CDR2 SYGAGN, per germline. Germline trimming cut 3 bases from V and 3 bases from J; bases unmatched to any gene: 6. The CDR3 sequence: CASSGGGRDQDTQYF. The sequenced CDR3 bases are TGTGCCAGCAGTGGGGGGGGGCGCGATCAAGAC.

As to this clone: The genes are named according to mouse. The read terminates 4 residues before the CDR3 end, so the remaining end is supplied by the germline J gene. This specimen includes other DNA sequences encoding the same CDR3. This rearrangement joins TRBV13-1 to TRBJ2-7; possibly TRBD1 for D (5 bases). Germline lookup yields CDR1 NSHNY and CDR2 SYGAGN. The V end lost 2 bases, the J end lost 3 bases, and 6 bases lay between the germline ends. The CDR3 totals 12 residues. This CDR3 reads CASSEDNYEQYF. The CDR3 bases that were read are TGTGCCAGCAGTGAGGACAACTAT.

This clone showed up just a few times. Gene names refer to mouse genes. Other nucleotide sequences in the sample specify the same CDR3. Partial CDR3 DNA: TGTGCCAGCAGCCGACAGGGGCCCGGTGCAGAA. It encodes CASSRQGPGAE. The whole CDR3 region reads CASSRQGPGAETLYF. This chain connects TRBV19 to TRBJ2-3; 8 positions match TRBD1. The read halts 4 residues ahead of the CDR3 end, with the missing end drawn from the germline J gene. The CDR3 loop spans 15 amino acids. Germline V lookup: CDR1 FNHDT, CDR2 SITEND (reference sequence). V gave up 5 bases and J gave up 1 base; unmatched junction bases: 6. Based on the CDR3 plus reference TRBV19 and TRBJ2-3, the full variable domain is GGIITQTPKFLIGQEGQKLTLKCQQNFNHDTMYWYRQDSGKGLRLIYYSITENDLQKGDLSEGYDASREKKSSFSLTVTSAQKNEMAVFLCASSRQGPGAETLYFGSGTRLTVL.

Concerning this clone itself: The genes and germline here are from mouse. The read gets to within 4 residues of the CDR3 end, and the germline J gene fills in the rest. The J gene is TRBJ2-3, the V gene TRBV19, with TRBD1 identical over 8 bases. Germline V gene data show CDR1 as FNHDT and CDR2 as SITEND (reference sequence). V shed 4 bases, J shed 2 bases, and the junction held 6 bases outside the gene matches. The CDR3 has 15 amino acids. CDR3 amino acids: CASSPRGRFAETLYF. The CDR3 bases that were read are TGTGCCAGCAGTCCCAGGGGGCGCTTTGCAGAA. The complete variable domain, with remaining parts taken from reference TRBV19 and TRBJ2-3, reads GGIITQTPKFLIGQEGQKLTLKCQQNFNHDTMYWYRQDSGKGLRLIYYSITENDLQKGDLSEGYDASREKKSSFSLTVTSAQKNEMAVFLCASSPRGRFAETLYFGSGTRLTVL.

As for this clone: Gene names and germline refer to mouse. The CDR3 extends 4 residues past the end of the read, so its final part is completed from the germline J gene. This chain uses TRBV31 with TRBJ2-3; TRBD2 matches 8 bases. J lost 1 base, V lost 5 bases, and 5 bases had no gene match. Germline V gene data show CDR1 as GKSSPN and CDR2 as SITVG. CDR3 length: 14 amino acids. The CDR3 DNA, read in part, is TGTGCCTGGGGACTGGGAGGGGGTGCAGAA. This translates into CAWGLGGGAE. The full CDR3 sequence reads CAWGLGGGAETLYF.

On this clone itself: Genes here carry mouse names. The read finishes 4 residues shy of the CDR3 end, and the germline J gene is used to complete it. This same CDR3 is encoded by further DNA sequences in the sample. The chain carries TRBV13-1 and TRBJ2-7, with D maybe TRBD1 (5 bases). The germline V and J ends were trimmed by 1 base and 2 bases, with 7 bases remaining between them. This CDR3 has 13 residues. CDR1 and CDR2 from the germline V gene are NSHNY and SYGAGN. CDR3 protein: CASSDLGAYEQYF. The DNA read from the CDR3 is TGTGCCAGCAGTGATTTAGGGGCCTAT.

A remark on this clone: Mouse names are used for the genes. Read data end 4 residues before the CDR3 end; the end is taken from the germline J gene. The chain has TRBV5 and TRBJ1-1; the D is unclear. The CDR3 length is 12 residues. Trimming removed 4 bases at V and 3 bases at J, with 6 bases between. Germline V CDR1 and CDR2: LGHNA, YNLKQL (reference sequence). The sequenced CDR3 bases are TGTGCCAGCAGCCCAACAGACACA. Translation gives CASSPTDT. Given in full, the CDR3 is CASSPTDTEVFF.

Worth noting for this clone: Here the gene names and germline are mouse. The read terminates 4 residues ahead of where the CDR3 ends, so the germline J gene completes it. This sample also contains other DNA sequences that code for the same CDR3. V gene TRBV13-3 combines with J gene TRBJ2-2; 9 nucleotides align to TRBD1. The CDR3 length is 15 residues. The V gene's germline CDR1 is NNHDY and CDR2 SYVADS. V shed 2 bases and J 5 bases; nucleotides not matched to a gene: 4. CDR3 loop: CASSDRDRDTGQLYF. The CDR3 bases that were read are TGTGCCAGCAGTGACCGGGACAGGGATACCGGG.

Remarks on this clone: Here the gene names and germline are mouse. The read ends 4 residues before the CDR3 terminus; that terminus is restored from the germline J gene. The same CDR3 arises from other DNA sequences in this sample as well. This sequence joins TRBV13-1 and TRBJ2-7; D is possibly TRBD1 (7 bases). Looked up from germline, CDR1 is NSHNY and CDR2 is SYGAGN. The CDR3 consists of 14 residues. V lost 3 bases and J 0 bases, leaving 10 bases between the germline ends. The CDR3 bases that were read are TGTGCCAGCAGTGCCCAGGGGGGCTCCTAT. Amino acid sequence: CASSAQGGSY. The whole CDR3 region reads CASSAQGGSYEQYF.

Concerning this clone itself: Gene and germline names: mouse. With the read ending 4 residues before the CDR3 end, the germline J gene is used to fill in that end. Other nucleotide sequences from this sample produce the same CDR3. V gene TRBV1 combines with J gene TRBJ2-5; 7 positions agree with TRBD2. V trimming: 1 base; J trimming: 1 base; junction bases outside the gene matches: 2. In germline, CDR1 is NSQYPW, CDR2 LRSPGD (reference sequence). This CDR3 is 15 amino acids long. Partial CDR3 DNA: TGCACCTGCAGTGCAGTCGGGGGGGACCAAGAC. It is translated as CTCSAVGGDQD. The full-length CDR3 reads as CTCSAVGGDQDTQYF.

This clone was detected only a few times. Here the gene names and germline are mouse. The CDR3 loop reads CTCRPGTPQDTQYF. The CDR3 bases that were read are TGCACCTGCCGGCCCGGGACACCTCAAGAC. The genes are TRBV1 and TRBJ2-5; possibly TRBD1 for D (6 bases). The sequenced fragment ends 4 residues before the CDR3 boundary, so the rest is inferred from the germline J gene. Trimming stripped 8 bases from V and 3 bases from J, with 15 bases between. The CDR3 has 14 residues. Germline loops: CDR1 NSQYPW, CDR2 LRSPGD (reference sequence).

To note about this clone: Each gene name is a mouse one. Sequencing ends 4 residues short of the CDR3 end; the germline J gene provides the rest. Other DNA sequences in this specimen translate into the identical CDR3. This chain uses TRBV19 with TRBJ1-2; no clear D. The CDR3 runs 14 residues. The germline gives CDR1 FNHDT, CDR2 SITEND (reference sequence). Trimming cost V 0 bases and J 0 bases, with 6 bases left between them. The CDR3 is CASSIGGSNSDYTF. Incomplete CDR3 DNA: TGTGCCAGCAGTATAGGGGGTTCAAACTCC.

This clone has only a few counts. The germline and genes are mouse ones. The read halts 4 residues ahead of the CDR3 end, with the missing end drawn from the germline J gene. The same CDR3 is also encoded by other DNA sequences in this sample. The rearrangement joins TRBV5 to TRBJ2-7, with TRBD1 matching 7 bases. The CDR3 loop spans 13 amino acids. Germline-derived CDR1 and CDR2 are LGHNA and YNLKQL (reference sequence). Trimming took 4 bases from V and 2 from J; bases not matched to a gene: 2. Here the CDR3 reads CASSPGQTYEQYF. The CDR3 DNA, read in part, is TGTGCCAGCAGCCCGGGACAGACCTAT.

Turning to this clone: Genes and germline are mouse. From the germline J gene comes the end of the CDR3, since the read stops 4 residues before it. Other DNA sequences in this specimen translate into the identical CDR3. The chain joins TRBV12-1 to TRBJ2-5; tentative D call: TRBD2 (6 bases). Germline lookup yields CDR1 SGHSN and CDR2 HYEKVE. CDR3 size: 15 residues. With 0 bases removed from V and 0 bases from J, the gap between germline ends came to 9 bases. The chain's CDR3 is CASSLTGGNQDTQYF. The CDR3 DNA, read in part, is TGTGCCAGCTCTCTCACCGGGGGGAACCAAGAC.

This clone turned up a few times. Mouse names are used for the genes. The read terminates 4 residues ahead of where the CDR3 ends, so the germline J gene completes it. The chain joins TRBV19 to TRBJ2-1; 9 bases are a match to TRBD1. Germline CDR1 and CDR2: FNHDT and SITEND (reference sequence). The CDR3 is made up of 13 amino acids. The DNA read from the CDR3 is TGTGCCAGCAGTCCCGACAGGGGGTCT. The encoded protein is CASSPDRGS. The CDR3 in its entirety is CASSPDRGSEQFF.

The sample holds a few counts of this clone. All gene names here are mouse names. The read terminates 4 residues before the CDR3 end, so the remaining end is supplied by the germline J gene. The chain has TRBV14 and TRBJ2-3, with a weak D call TRBD1 (6 bases). V lost 5 bases, J lost 0 bases, and 7 bases lay in between. Germline V CDR1 and CDR2: SGHDT, FRDEAV. The CDR3 extends over 13 amino acids. The CDR3 loop is CASSQGSAETLYF. The sequenced CDR3 bases are TGTGCCAGCAGCCAGGGGAGTGCAGAA.

This clone was seen a handful of times. Genes and germline come from the mouse. The read is 4 residues too short to cover the CDR3 end, so that end is filled in from the germline J gene. The gene calls are TRBV29 and TRBJ2-5; the D is unclear. Germline V gives CDR1 MSHET, CDR2 SYDVDS. The V end was cut by 4 bases, the J end by 0 bases, with 5 bases between. The CDR3 is 13 residues long. Here the CDR3 reads CASSSVNQDTQYF. Incomplete CDR3 DNA: TGTGCTAGCAGTTCAGTTAACCAAGAC.

About this clone: Possible read error: a much larger clone is one base away. Gene names and germline refer to mouse. Coverage ceases 4 residues before the CDR3 finishes, and the germline J gene fills in the end. The sample holds other DNA sequences that translate to the same CDR3. V usage is TRBV19 and J usage is TRBJ2-2; 8 bases line up with TRBD1. Looked up from germline, CDR1 is FNHDT and CDR2 is SITEND (reference sequence). V gave up 3 bases and J gave up 2 bases; unmatched junction bases: 0. The CDR3 is 14 residues long. This CDR3 is CASSNRGNTGQLYF. Partial CDR3 DNA: TGTGCCAGCAGTAACAGGGGGAACACCGGG.

This clone was seen only a few times. Gene names refer to mouse genes. The CDR3 is cut off 3 residues early in the read; its end comes from the germline J gene. The rearrangement uses TRBV5 and TRBJ1-6; TRBD1 matches 11 bases. Being an ORF, TRBJ1-6 has a function that is uncertain. CDR1 is LGHNA, CDR2 YNLKQL, per germline (reference sequence). V shed 3 bases and J 5 bases; nucleotides not matched to a gene: 0. This CDR3 spans 15 amino acids. The covered CDR3 bases are TGTGCCAGCAGCCAGGGACAGGGGGATAATTCGCCC. Translating it yields CASSQGQGDNSP. The CDR3 in full is CASSQGQGDNSPLYF.

This clone has only a few counts. Gene names are mouse gene names. The read ends 4 residues early relative to the CDR3; the germline J gene fills the gap. The chain recombines TRBV13-3 with TRBJ2-7; 11 nucleotides agree with TRBD1. CDR1 and CDR2 from the germline V gene are NNHDY and SYVADS. The CDR3 is made up of 15 amino acids. J gave up 3 bases and V 3 bases, and 5 bases lay outside the gene matches. CDR3 loop: CASSARDRGSYEQYF. Incomplete CDR3 DNA: TGTGCCAGCAGTGCCCGGGACAGGGGGAGCTAT.

This clone was seen a few times. Mouse names are used for the genes. The CDR3 region is CASPGTGITGQLYF. The covered CDR3 bases are TGTGCTAGCCCCGGGACAGGGATCACCGGG. The genes are TRBV29 and TRBJ2-2, with 9 bases fitting TRBD1. The sequence runs out 4 residues before the end of the CDR3; the remainder is reconstructed from the germline J gene. The junction had 5 bases not matched to a gene; V was cut back by 8 bases and J by 4 bases. This CDR3 spans 14 amino acids. Germline lookup yields CDR1 MSHET and CDR2 SYDVDS.